The table lists the clone carrying this T cell receptor (beta chain) with a few counts. CDR1 is MNHEY and CDR2 is SMNVEV in the germline V gene (reference sequence). Trimming stripped 5 bases from V and 0 bases from J, with 14 bases between. This CDR3 region has 15 residues. The authors ran a second PCR of roughly 6 to 12 cycles using a sample-barcoded 5' primer and a J-beta primer mix. TCRdb re-called the 5' RACE reads through MiXCR, storing one row per CDR3 protein. The sample holds 1.2 million to 1.5 million distinct CDR3 sequences, 55% to 75% seen once. These data belong to a study of blood T cells in healthy people across ages. Donors were systemically healthy Caucasian individuals from Russia aged 6 to 90 years.

The V and J genes are TRBV27 and TRBJ2-7; TRBD1 is a possible D gene (6 bases). Input material: blood. This sequence originates from a man younger than 35 in good health. CDR3 bases: TGTGCCAGCAGTGCCTACAGGGTTCTCTCCTACGAGCAGTACTTC. Its translation is CASSAYRVLSYEQYF.